Listed below are T cell receptor beta chains from one sample, sequenced in a study of beta chain features in type 1 diabetes. Assay used: immunoSEQ multiplex PCR; TCRdb lists only in-frame clones, some missing. The profile shows more than 150,000 clones, approximately 13% of them singletons. Specimen: central memory CD4+ T cells from blood. Receptor source: a woman under 30 in good health. Each CDR3 is given with its conserved first and last residue. The D gene is left open where the match is weak. The listing skips clone size in some rows; elsewhere it reads once, few, many or a size class.

V gene: TRBV10-3
clone size: few
CDR3 length: 15
D gene: TRBD2
J gene: TRBJ2-5
CDR3 DNA: TGTGCCATCAGTGGGACTAGCGGGAGTGAGGAGACCCAGTACTTC
CDR3 protein: CAISGTSGSEETQYF

V gene: TRBV29-1
clone size: NA
CDR3 length: 16
D gene: TRBD2
J gene: TRBJ2-7
CDR3 DNA: TGCAGCGTTGGACGACCCACTAGCGGAGTGATCTACGAGCAGTACTTC
CDR3 protein: CSVGRPTSGVIYEQYF

V gene: TRBV29-1
clone size: few
CDR3 length: 11
D gene: TRBD1
J gene: TRBJ1-1
CDR3 DNA: TGCAGCCTGAGACAGGGCTCTGAAGCTTTCTTT
CDR3 protein: CSLRQGSEAFF

V gene: TRBV30
clone size: few
CDR3 length: 13
D gene: TRBD1
J gene: TRBJ1-3
CDR3 DNA: TGTGCCTGGCGACAGGGGTTTCTATACACCATATATTTT
CDR3 protein: CAWRQGFLYTIYF

V gene: TRBV30
clone size: few
CDR3 length: 15
D gene: TRBD2
J gene: TRBJ2-3
CDR3 DNA: TGTGCCTTGGGAACTAGCGGGCCTCGCACAGATACGCAGTATTTT
CDR3 protein: CALGTSGPRTDTQYF

V gene: TRBV29-1
clone size: NA
CDR3 length: 13
D gene: TRBD2
J gene: TRBJ2-5
CDR3 DNA: TGCAGCGTTGATCAAACTAGCGGGAAGTCCCAGTACTTC
CDR3 protein: CSVDQTSGKSQYF

V gene: TRBV5-4
clone size: few
CDR3 length: 14
D gene: NA
J gene: TRBJ2-3
CDR3 DNA: TGTGCCAGCACACCGGACAGAATCACAGATACGCAGTATTTT
CDR3 protein: CASTPDRITDTQYF

V gene: TRBV21-1
clone size: NA
CDR3 length: 15
D gene: NA
J gene: TRBJ2-7
CDR3 DNA: TGTGCCAGCAGCAAAGGGCAGGGGATCGCCTACGAGCAGTACTTC
CDR3 protein: CASSKGQGIAYEQYF

V gene: TRBV30
clone size: few
CDR3 length: 14
D gene: NA
J gene: TRBJ1-1
CDR3 DNA: TGTGCCTGGAGGTCACCCCCGGGAGGCACTGAAGCTTTCTTT
CDR3 protein: CAWRSPPGGTEAFF

V gene: TRBV5-1
clone size: NA
CDR3 length: 16
D gene: NA
J gene: TRBJ2-1
CDR3 DNA: TGCGCCAGCAGCTTGGTGAGCGGGCACAATAACAATGAGCAGTTCTTC
CDR3 protein: CASSLVSGHNNNEQFF

V gene: TRBV19
clone size: many
CDR3 length: 13
D gene: NA
J gene: TRBJ1-2
CDR3 DNA: TGTGCCAGTAGTATGCGGGGGTTCGATGGCTACACCTTC
CDR3 protein: CASSMRGFDGYTF

V gene: TRBV29-1
clone size: few
CDR3 length: 16
D gene: TRBD2
J gene: TRBJ2-4
CDR3 DNA: TGCAGCGTTGTCCCTAGCGGACCTCTAGCCAAAAACATTCAGTACTTC
CDR3 protein: CSVVPSGPLAKNIQYF

V gene: TRBV6-6
clone size: NA
CDR3 length: 11
D gene: NA
J gene: TRBJ1-5
CDR3 DNA: TGTGCCAGCAGTTCAGAGGATCCCCAGCATTTT
CDR3 protein: CASSSEDPQHF

V gene: TRBV5-1
clone size: NA
CDR3 length: 16
D gene: NA
J gene: TRBJ2-1
CDR3 DNA: TGCGCCAGCAGCTTGGCCCGCAACTCTCGTCGCAATGAGCAGTTCTTC
CDR3 protein: CASSLARNSRRNEQFF

V gene: TRBV30
clone size: few
CDR3 length: 13
D gene: NA
J gene: TRBJ2-7
CDR3 DNA: TGTGCCTGGAGTGTATCTGGGGGCGGCGAGCAGTACTTC
CDR3 protein: CAWSVSGGGEQYF

V gene: TRBV4-3
clone size: NA
CDR3 length: 15
D gene: TRBD1
J gene: TRBJ2-5
CDR3 DNA: TGCGCCAGCAGCCAAGAAGGGACAGGGCCAGAGACCCAGTACTTC
CDR3 protein: CASSQEGTGPETQYF

V gene: TRBV5-4
clone size: few
CDR3 length: 16
D gene: TRBD2
J gene: TRBJ2-1
CDR3 DNA: TGTGCCAGCAGAGACGAGACTAGCGGGTCGTACAATGAGCAGTTCTTC
CDR3 protein: CASRDETSGSYNEQFF

V gene: TRBV5-1
clone size: NA
CDR3 length: 15
D gene: TRBD1
J gene: TRBJ2-6
CDR3 DNA: TGCGCCAGCAGCTCGACAGGGACTGGGGCCAACGTCCTGACTTTC
CDR3 protein: CASSSTGTGANVLTF

V gene: TRBV27
clone size: few
CDR3 length: 16
D gene: TRBD2
J gene: TRBJ2-7
CDR3 DNA: TGTGCCAGCCGCGCGGGACTAGCGGGAGGGGGCTACGAGCAGTACTTC
CDR3 protein: CASRAGLAGGGYEQYF

V gene: TRBV15
clone size: NA
CDR3 length: 16
D gene: TRBD2
J gene: TRBJ2-1
CDR3 DNA: TGTGCCACCAGCAGAGTTGGCAACGGGAGGGCGGTTGAGCAGTTCTTC
CDR3 protein: CATSRVGNGRAVEQFF

V gene: TRBV14
clone size: many
CDR3 length: 14
D gene: TRBD2
J gene: TRBJ2-1
CDR3 DNA: TGTGCCAGCAGCCAGACTAGCGGGATTTATGAGCAGTTCTTC
CDR3 protein: CASSQTSGIYEQFF

V gene: TRBV6-1
clone size: few
CDR3 length: 15
D gene: NA
J gene: TRBJ2-2
CDR3 DNA: TGTGCCAGCAGTGGGGCGACAGGTCCCACCGGGGAGCTGTTTTTT
CDR3 protein: CASSGATGPTGELFF

V gene: TRBV4-2
clone size: few
CDR3 length: 15
D gene: TRBD2
J gene: TRBJ2-7
CDR3 DNA: TGTGCCAGCAGCCAGACTAGCGGGGTCTCCTACGAGCAGTACTTC
CDR3 protein: CASSQTSGVSYEQYF

V gene: TRBV5-1
clone size: few
CDR3 length: 12
D gene: TRBD1
J gene: TRBJ2-3
CDR3 DNA: TGCGCCAGCAGCTCGGACCGGGACAGGCAGTATTTT
CDR3 protein: CASSSDRDRQYF

V gene: TRBV18
clone size: NA
CDR3 length: 15
D gene: NA
J gene: TRBJ2-1
CDR3 DNA: TGTGCCAGCTCATCGTTAATAGCGGAGTACAATGAGCAGTTCTTC
CDR3 protein: CASSSLIAEYNEQFF

V gene: TRBV4-1
clone size: few
CDR3 length: 18
D gene: TRBD2
J gene: TRBJ2-3
CDR3 DNA: TGCGCCAGCAGCCAAGATAGGGTGATTAGCGGGAGTTTGGATACGCAGTATTTT
CDR3 protein: CASSQDRVISGSLDTQYF

V gene: TRBV30
clone size: few
CDR3 length: 14
D gene: NA
J gene: TRBJ1-2
CDR3 DNA: TGTGCCTGGAGTGTACGACCACGGGACTATGGCTACACCTTC
CDR3 protein: CAWSVRPRDYGYTF

V gene: TRBV7-8
clone size: NA
CDR3 length: 17
D gene: TRBD2
J gene: TRBJ2-7
CDR3 DNA: TGTGCCAGCAGCTTTGCAACGGGGGGGGGAGAAACCTACGAGCAGTACTTC
CDR3 protein: CASSFATGGGETYEQYF

V gene: TRBV30
clone size: NA
CDR3 length: 14
D gene: TRBD2
J gene: TRBJ2-1
CDR3 DNA: TGTGCCTGTACCGGGACTAGCTCCTACAATGAGCAGTTCTTC
CDR3 protein: CACTGTSSYNEQFF

V gene: TRBV6-5
clone size: NA
CDR3 length: 14
D gene: NA
J gene: TRBJ1-1
CDR3 DNA: TGTGCCAGCAGCGGCCGACTGATGAACACTGAAGCTTTCTTT
CDR3 protein: CASSGRLMNTEAFF

V gene: TRBV2
clone size: NA
CDR3 length: 12
D gene: NA
J gene: TRBJ2-3
CDR3 DNA: TGTGCCAGCACTGGAGACACAGATACGCAGTATTTT
CDR3 protein: CASTGDTDTQYF

V gene: TRBV20-1
clone size: NA
CDR3 length: 11
D gene: NA
J gene: TRBJ2-2
CDR3 DNA: TGCAGTGCTAGAGGGAGGGCGGAGCTGTTTTTT
CDR3 protein: CSARGRAELFF

V gene: TRBV7-9
clone size: few
CDR3 length: 16
D gene: TRBD2
J gene: TRBJ2-1
CDR3 DNA: TGTGCCAGCAGCCCTGGGCGGGGGGCGGCCTACAATGAGCAGTTCTTC
CDR3 protein: CASSPGRGAAYNEQFF

V gene: TRBV28
clone size: few
CDR3 length: 12
D gene: TRBD1
J gene: TRBJ1-1
CDR3 DNA: TGTGCCAGCGAGGACAGGGTGAGTGAAGCTTTCTTT
CDR3 protein: CASEDRVSEAFF

V gene: TRBV9
clone size: NA
CDR3 length: 15
D gene: TRBD2
J gene: TRBJ2-3
CDR3 DNA: TGTGCCAGCAGCGTGATGGGCGGGAGGGAGGATACGCAGTATTTT
CDR3 protein: CASSVMGGREDTQYF

V gene: TRBV6-6
clone size: NA
CDR3 length: 14
D gene: NA
J gene: TRBJ1-4
CDR3 DNA: TGTGCCAGCAGTTACTTCGGGGGTAACGAAAAACTGTTTTTT
CDR3 protein: CASSYFGGNEKLFF

V gene: TRBV5-4
clone size: NA
CDR3 length: 15
D gene: NA
J gene: TRBJ2-1
CDR3 DNA: TGTGCCAGCAGCCCCTCGTCGCGAACCTACAATGAGCAGTTCTTC
CDR3 protein: CASSPSSRTYNEQFF

V gene: TRBV6-1
clone size: NA
CDR3 length: 14
D gene: NA
J gene: TRBJ2-5
CDR3 DNA: TGTGCCAGCAGGGGCGGGGACCGCCAAGAGACCCAGTACTTC
CDR3 protein: CASRGGDRQETQYF

V gene: TRBV18
clone size: NA
CDR3 length: 14
D gene: TRBD2
J gene: TRBJ2-5
CDR3 DNA: TGTGCCAGCTCAACGACTAGCGGCCAAGAGACCCAGTACTTC
CDR3 protein: CASSTTSGQETQYF

V gene: TRBV7-2
clone size: NA
CDR3 length: 13
D gene: NA
J gene: TRBJ2-7
CDR3 DNA: TGTGCCAGCAGCTTAGCGGCAGTCGACGAGCAGTACTTC
CDR3 protein: CASSLAAVDEQYF

V gene: TRBV19
clone size: NA
CDR3 length: 14
D gene: NA
J gene: TRBJ2-1
CDR3 DNA: TGTGCCAGTAGTATAGAAGAGGGAGCGAATGAGCAGTTCTTC
CDR3 protein: CASSIEEGANEQFF

V gene: TRBV15
clone size: many
CDR3 length: 16
D gene: NA
J gene: TRBJ1-5
CDR3 DNA: TGTGCCACCAGCAGAGATTTGGGGGCAGTAAATCAGCCCCAGCATTTT
CDR3 protein: CATSRDLGAVNQPQHF

V gene: TRBV27
clone size: few
CDR3 length: 13
D gene: NA
J gene: TRBJ2-1
CDR3 DNA: TGTGCCAGCAGTTTGTCTCGACTAAGCGAGCAGTTCTTC
CDR3 protein: CASSLSRLSEQFF

V gene: TRBV19
clone size: NA
CDR3 length: 15
D gene: NA
J gene: TRBJ2-3
CDR3 DNA: TGTGCCAGTAGTGCACGGGACATCAGCACAGATACGCAGTATTTT
CDR3 protein: CASSARDISTDTQYF

V gene: TRBV10-3
clone size: NA
CDR3 length: 14
D gene: TRBD1
J gene: TRBJ1-1
CDR3 DNA: TGTGCCATCAGTGATGGGACAGGGGGCTTTGAAGCTTTCTTT
CDR3 protein: CAISDGTGGFEAFF

V gene: TRBV6-6
clone size: few
CDR3 length: 12
D gene: TRBD2
J gene: TRBJ2-7
CDR3 DNA: TGTGCCAGCGGGCGGGAGGAAGGCGAGCAGTACTTC
CDR3 protein: CASGREEGEQYF

V gene: TRBV28
clone size: NA
CDR3 length: 13
D gene: NA
J gene: TRBJ1-2
CDR3 DNA: TGTGCCAGCAGTCCGGAAATGGACAGTCCCTACACCTTC
CDR3 protein: CASSPEMDSPYTF